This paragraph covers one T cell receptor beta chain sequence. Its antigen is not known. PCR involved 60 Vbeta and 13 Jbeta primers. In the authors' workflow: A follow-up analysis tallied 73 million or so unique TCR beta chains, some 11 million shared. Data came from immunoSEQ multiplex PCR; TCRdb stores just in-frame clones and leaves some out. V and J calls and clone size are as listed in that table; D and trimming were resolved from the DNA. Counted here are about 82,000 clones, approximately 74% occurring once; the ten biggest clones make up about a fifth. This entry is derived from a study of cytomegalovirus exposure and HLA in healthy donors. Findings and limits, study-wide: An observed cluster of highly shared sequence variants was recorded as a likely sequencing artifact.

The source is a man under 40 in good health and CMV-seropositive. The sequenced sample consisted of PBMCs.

CDR3: CATGGSEKLFF. CDR3 DNA sequence: TGTGCCACTGGGGGGAGTGAAAAACTGTTTTTT. V gene TRBV27 combines with J gene TRBJ1-4; tentatively, D is TRBD1 (5 bases). Germline V CDR1 and CDR2: MNHEY, SMNVEV (reference sequence). Trimming pared 10 bases from V and 7 bases from J, leaving 10 bases between. The CDR3 is made up of 11 amino acids.